This T cell receptor (beta chain) was recovered during a study of T-cell reconstitution after alpha-beta-depleted transplantation in children (TCRdb year 2016). Study-level background: The study quantitatively tracked T-cell immune reconstitution after TCRalphabeta/CD19-depleted allogeneic hematopoietic cell transplantation in children using TCR repertoire profiling.

This clonotype was seen a handful of times. Its antigen specificity is not known. One junction end does not reproduce the germline sequence, and a read error may be involved. The germline V gene gives CDR1 as MGHRA and CDR2 as YSYEKL. Reading from cysteine to phenylalanine, the CDR3 counts 17 amino acids. Here the CDR3 DNA is all that survives: 51 bases in frame from base 1. Library prep was done by PCR. Sequencer: Illumina HiSeq 2500. TCR library preparation used molecular barcoding, with unique molecular identifiers applied to normalize quantification of the TCRbeta repertoire. TCRdb trimmed public reads at Q25 via fastp, called clones via MiXCR and kept in-frame beta chains. Rows are unified per CDR3 protein, each entry keeping the most common DNA and genes. The sample table lists some 500,000 distinct CDR3 sequences, approximately 16% of them with a count of one. The top ten clonotypes cover more than 2.5% of the sample.

This TCR came from a human donor who donated a stem cell graft to a child with acute lymphoblastic leukemia. The rearrangement joined TRBV4-1 to TRBJ2-2; the D region possibly corresponds to TRBD2 (6 bases align). Sequenced material: PBMCs from the stem cell graft donor, taken from the stem cell graft. The sequenced DNA is TGCGCCAGCAGCCAAGATAGGAAGGTTATCATCACCGGGGGGCTGTTTTTT. Translation gives CASSQDRKVIITGGLFF.